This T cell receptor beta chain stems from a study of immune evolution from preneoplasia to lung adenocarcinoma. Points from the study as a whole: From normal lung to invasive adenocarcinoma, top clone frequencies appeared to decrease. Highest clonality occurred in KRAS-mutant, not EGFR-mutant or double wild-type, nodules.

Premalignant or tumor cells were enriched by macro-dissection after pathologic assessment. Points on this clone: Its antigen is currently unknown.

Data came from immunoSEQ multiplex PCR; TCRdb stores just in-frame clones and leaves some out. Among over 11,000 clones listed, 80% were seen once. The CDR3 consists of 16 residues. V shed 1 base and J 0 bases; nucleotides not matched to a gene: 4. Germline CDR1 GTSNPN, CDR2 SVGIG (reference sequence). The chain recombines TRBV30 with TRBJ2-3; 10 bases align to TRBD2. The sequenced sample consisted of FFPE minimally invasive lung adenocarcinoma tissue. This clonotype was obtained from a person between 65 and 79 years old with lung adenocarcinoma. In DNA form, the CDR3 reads TGTGCCTGGAGTGATGGGACTAGCGTAAGCACAGATACGCAGTATTTT. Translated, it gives CAWSDGTSVSTDTQYF. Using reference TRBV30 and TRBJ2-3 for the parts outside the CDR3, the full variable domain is SQTIHQWPATLVQPVGSPLSLECTVEGTSNPNLYWYRQAAGRGLQLLFYSVGIGQISSEVPQNLSASRPQDRQFILSSKKLLLSDSGFYLCAWSDGTSVSTDTQYFGPGTRLTVL.